The clone carrying this T cell receptor beta chain showed up just a few times. What it binds is not known. This specimen belongs to a study of T cell responses to AZD1222 COVID-19 vaccine. Clones were read by immunoSEQ multiplex PCR, and TCRdb kept only the in-frame ones, dropping some. The profile shows about 59,000 clones, 84% of them singletons. Whole-study results and caveats: Donors skewed white British and female; clonal diversity was possibly underestimated.

The sequence derives from an adult in good health. The starting material was peripheral blood, obtained on day 0 of AZD1222 vaccination.

CDR3 nucleotides: TGCGCCAGCAGCCAAGATCCCTGGAACAGGCTCTATGGCTACACCTTC. It yields the protein CASSQDPWNRLYGYTF. This chain joins TRBV4-1 and TRBJ1-2; weak D call: TRBD1 (5 bases). The germline V and J ends were trimmed by 0 bases and 4 bases, with 15 bases remaining between them. Per germline, CDR1 MGHRA and CDR2 YSYEKL. This CDR3 has 16 amino acids.